This T cell receptor (beta chain) appears in the sequencing data of a study of early T cells in non-severe SARS-CoV-2 infection. Individual cDNA molecules received unique molecular identifiers. Each CDR3 protein is one row after TCRdb ran MiXCR on the 5' RACE reads. The table lists about 30,000 distinct CDR3 sequences, about 6.1% of them singletons. This clonotype was seen at least ten times. The germline gives CDR1 SGHVS, CDR2 FNYEAQ. CDR3 length: 15 residues. V lost 5 bases, J lost 5 bases, and 10 bases stayed unmatched. This receptor was identified in an adult who was a healthcare worker with PCR-confirmed SARS-CoV-2 infection or an uninfected control (not recorded which). This chain uses TRBV7-6 with TRBJ1-2; 8 bases agree with TRBD1. The specimen sequenced was whole blood. CDR3 amino acids: CASSPAPTGEYGYTF. The CDR3 DNA reads TGTGCCAGCAGCCCAGCCCCGACAGGGGAGTATGGCTACACCTTC.